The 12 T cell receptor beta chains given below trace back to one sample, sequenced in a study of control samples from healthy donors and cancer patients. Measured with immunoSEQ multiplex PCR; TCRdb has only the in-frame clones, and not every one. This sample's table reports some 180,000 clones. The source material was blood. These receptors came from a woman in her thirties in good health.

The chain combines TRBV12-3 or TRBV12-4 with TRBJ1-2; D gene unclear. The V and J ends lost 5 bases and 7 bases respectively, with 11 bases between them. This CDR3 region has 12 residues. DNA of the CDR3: TGTGCCAGCAGTATCGGAGGCTCTGGCTACACCTTC. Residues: CASSIGGSGYTF.

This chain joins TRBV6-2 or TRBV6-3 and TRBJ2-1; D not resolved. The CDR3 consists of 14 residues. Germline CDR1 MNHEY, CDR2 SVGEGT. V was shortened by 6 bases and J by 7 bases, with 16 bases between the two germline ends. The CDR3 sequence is CASSEDLRVNEQFF. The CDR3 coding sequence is TGTGCCAGCAGCGAAGACTTAAGGGTTAATGAGCAGTTCTTC.

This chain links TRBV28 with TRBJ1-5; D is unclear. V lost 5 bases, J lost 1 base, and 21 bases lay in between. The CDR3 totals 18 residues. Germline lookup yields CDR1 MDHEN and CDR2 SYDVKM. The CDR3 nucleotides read TGTGCCAGCAGTAAATCCAGGTCCGGTTTGGCGAGCAATCAGCCCCAGCATTTT. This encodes CASSKSRSGLASNQPQHF.

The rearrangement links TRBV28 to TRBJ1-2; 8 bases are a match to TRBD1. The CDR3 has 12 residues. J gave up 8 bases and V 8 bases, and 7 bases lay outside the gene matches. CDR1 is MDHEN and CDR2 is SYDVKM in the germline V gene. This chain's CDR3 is CASQTGDRGYTF. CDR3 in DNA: TGTGCCAGCCAGACAGGGGATAGGGGCTACACCTTC.

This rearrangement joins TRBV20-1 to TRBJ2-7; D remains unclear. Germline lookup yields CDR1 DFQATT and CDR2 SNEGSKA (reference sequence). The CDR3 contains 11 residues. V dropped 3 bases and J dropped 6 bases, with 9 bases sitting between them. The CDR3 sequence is CSASYLGEQYF. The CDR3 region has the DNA TGCAGTGCTAGTTATTTAGGCGAGCAGTACTTC.

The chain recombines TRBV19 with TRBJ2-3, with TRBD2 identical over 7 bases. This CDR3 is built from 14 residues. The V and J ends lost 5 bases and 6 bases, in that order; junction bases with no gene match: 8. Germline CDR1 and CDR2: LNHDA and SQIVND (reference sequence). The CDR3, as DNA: TGTGCCAGTAGTCTCCTGGGGGGGACTGATACGCAGTATTTT. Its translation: CASSLLGGTDTQYF.

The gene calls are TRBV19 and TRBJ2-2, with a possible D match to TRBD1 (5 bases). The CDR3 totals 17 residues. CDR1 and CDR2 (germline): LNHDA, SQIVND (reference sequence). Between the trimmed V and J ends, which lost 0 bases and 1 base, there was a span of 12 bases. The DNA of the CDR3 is TGTGCCAGTAGTATAGATCCGAGGACATTGAACACCGGGGAGCTGTTTTTT. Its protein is CASSIDPRTLNTGELFF.

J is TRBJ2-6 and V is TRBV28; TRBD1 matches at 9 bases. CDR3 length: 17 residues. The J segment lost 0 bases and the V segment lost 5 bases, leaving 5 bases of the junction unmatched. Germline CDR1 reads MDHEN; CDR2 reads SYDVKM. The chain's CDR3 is CASSPGTGPSGANVLTF. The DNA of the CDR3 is TGTGCCAGCAGTCCCGGGACAGGGCCCTCTGGGGCCAACGTCCTGACTTTC.

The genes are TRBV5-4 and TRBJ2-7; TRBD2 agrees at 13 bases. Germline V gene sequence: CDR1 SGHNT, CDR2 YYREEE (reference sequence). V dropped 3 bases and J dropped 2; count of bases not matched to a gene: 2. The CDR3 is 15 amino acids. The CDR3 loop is CASSWTSGGTYEQYF. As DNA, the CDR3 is TGTGCCAGCAGCTGGACTAGCGGGGGAACCTACGAGCAGTACTTC.

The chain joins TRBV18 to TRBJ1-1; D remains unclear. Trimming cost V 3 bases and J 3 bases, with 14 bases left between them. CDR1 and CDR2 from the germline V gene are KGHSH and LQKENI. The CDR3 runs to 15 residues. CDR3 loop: CASSPTLSLDTEAFF. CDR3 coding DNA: TGTGCCAGCTCACCGACTCTAAGTTTAGACACTGAAGCTTTCTTT.

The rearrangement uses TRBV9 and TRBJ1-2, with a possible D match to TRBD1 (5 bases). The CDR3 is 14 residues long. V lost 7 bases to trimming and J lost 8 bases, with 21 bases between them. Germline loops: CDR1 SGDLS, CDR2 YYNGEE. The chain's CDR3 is CASGNLGTGYGYTF. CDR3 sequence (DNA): TGTGCCAGCGGAAATCTGGGGACCGGTTACGGCTACACCTTC. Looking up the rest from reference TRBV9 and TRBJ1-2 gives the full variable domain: DSGVTQTPKHLITATGQRVTLRCSPRSGDLSVYWYQQSLDQGLQFLIQYYNGEERAKGNILERFSAQQFPDLHSELNLSSLELGDSALYFCASGNLGTGYGYTFGSGTRLTVV.

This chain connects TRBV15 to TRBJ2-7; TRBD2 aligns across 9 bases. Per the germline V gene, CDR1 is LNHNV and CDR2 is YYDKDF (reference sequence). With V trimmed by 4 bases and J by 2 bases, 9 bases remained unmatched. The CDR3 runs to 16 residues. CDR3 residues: CATSTAGGPLPYEQYF. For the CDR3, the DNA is TGTGCCACCAGCACCGCGGGGGGGCCGCTTCCCTACGAGCAGTACTTC.